A single sample is the source of the 7 T cell receptor beta chains below, sequenced in a study of blood T cell repertoires in COVID-19 (dated by TCRdb to about 2020). Library construction relied on the immunoSEQ multiplex PCR assay. The source is immuneACCESS, and TCRdb retained only in-frame sequences with V and J called. Part of the clones is not carried over; for the studies checked, unresolved V genes explain less than half of this, and the remainder is unexplained. A total of approximately 180,000 clones appear in this sample, 70% to 90% of them only once. About 3.3% of the sample is in the top ten clones. The source material was peripheral blood. The receptors stem from a man between 60 and 75 years old with acute or convalescent COVID-19.

The rearrangement uses TRBV10-3 and TRBJ1-1; D possibly corresponds to TRBD1 (5 bases). V dropped 3 bases and J dropped 0 bases, with 17 bases sitting between them. Germline V gene data show CDR1 as ENHRY and CDR2 as SYGVKD. This CDR3 contains 17 residues. The CDR3 nucleotides are TGTGCCATCAGTGACCGAACCTGGACACTCCTGAACACTGAAGCTTTCTTT. This codes for CAISDRTWTLLNTEAFF.

The chain uses TRBV6-5 and TRBJ2-7; 9 nucleotides agree with TRBD1. There are 16 residues in the CDR3. Germline V gene lookup returns CDR1 MNHEY and CDR2 SVGAGI. V lost 2 bases and J lost 5; bases outside the gene matches: 10. CDR3 protein: CASSYLLGQGLDEQYF. As DNA, the CDR3 is TGTGCCAGCAGTTACCTGCTGGGACAGGGTCTCGACGAGCAGTACTTC.

This clone was seen only a few times. Other DNA variants within this sample encode the same CDR3. The J gene is TRBJ1-3, the V gene TRBV5-6; D remains ambiguous. The CDR3 runs to 14 residues. Between the trimmed V and J ends, which lost 0 bases and 4 bases, there was a span of 8 bases. Germline-derived CDR1 and CDR2 are SGHDT and YYEEEE. Here the CDR3 reads CASSLGGSGNTIYF. CDR3 nucleotides: TGTGCCAGCAGCTTGGGAGGGTCCGGAAACACCATATATTTT.

V is TRBV4-3 and J is TRBJ2-1; D uncertain. Germline V gives CDR1 LGHNA, CDR2 YSLEER. V dropped 0 bases and J dropped 2 bases, with 11 bases sitting between them. The CDR3 sequence is 16 residues long. The CDR3 coding sequence is TGCGCCAGCAGCCAAGAGCAGGTACCCACCTACAATGAGCAGTTCTTC. This gives the protein CASSQEQVPTYNEQFF.

This chain links TRBV25-1 with TRBJ2-7; 15 positions match TRBD2. V shed 2 bases, J shed 9 bases, and the junction held 11 bases outside the gene matches. This CDR3 is built from 17 residues. CDR1 MGHDK and CDR2 SYGVNS come from the germline V gene. CDR3 residues: CASSELGLAGGSSGQYF. CDR3 in DNA: TGTGCCAGCAGTGAACTCGGACTAGCGGGAGGGTCCTCCGGGCAGTACTTC.

This chain links TRBV5-1 with TRBJ1-2, with TRBD1 as a possible D gene (5 bases). Germline CDR1 is SGHRS and CDR2 is YFSETQ. There are 15 residues in the CDR3. Trimming cost V 0 bases and J 2 bases, with 11 bases left between them. This chain's CDR3 is CASSLGGTENYGYTF. DNA for the CDR3: TGCGCCAGCAGCTTGGGCGGGACGGAGAACTATGGCTACACCTTC.

This clone was observed a single time. CDR3 DNA: TGTGCCAGCAGCTTGTTTTGGACTAGCGGCTACGAGCAGTACTTC. This encodes CASSLFWTSGYEQYF. The chain links TRBV5-5 to TRBJ2-7; TRBD2 matches at 10 bases. The trim removed 1 base at V and 3 bases at J, leaving 4 bases unmatched. Germline V gene sequence: CDR1 SGHKS, CDR2 YYEKEE (reference sequence). The CDR3 spans 15 residues.